Each of the 29 T cell receptor beta chains below was sequenced from the same sample in a study of regulatory T cells in long-lasting Graves disease. Time point: newly diagnosed GD, antithyroid drugs for less than 3 months. Isolated PBMC RNA provided the starting material for the TCR library. In building TCR beta libraries, iRepertoire HTBI primers were used together with Arm-PCR of CDR3 regions. TCRdb re-analysed the multiplex PCR reads in MiXCR, keeping a single row per CDR3 protein. The sample consists of a few hundred thousand distinct CDR3 sequences, about 10% of them appearing once. This sample was shared with a second study, whose subject was T cells in Graves' hyperthyroidism and ophthalmopathy.

This sample comprised peripheral blood mononuclear cells (PBMCs), obtained at new diagnosis, from a patient treated with antithyroid drugs. These receptors were taken from a young woman with Graves disease.

This clonotype was seen repeatedly, ten times or more. V gene TRBV11-2 combines with J gene TRBJ1-2; perhaps TRBD1 as D (5 bases). Germline lookup yields CDR1 SGHAT and CDR2 FQNNGV. Trimming pared 5 bases from V and 3 bases from J, leaving 10 bases between. The CDR3 totals 13 residues. The CDR3 nucleotides are TGTGCCAGCAGCCCGGGGCGCTACTATGGCTACACCTTC. As protein: CASSPGRYYGYTF.

Ten or more counts support this clonotype. V usage is TRBV6-2 or TRBV6-3 and J usage is TRBJ2-2; D perhaps matches TRBD1 (7 bases). Trimming stripped 0 bases from V and 2 bases from J, with 25 bases between. Germline loops: CDR1 MNHEY, CDR2 SVGEGT. The CDR3 sequence is 21 residues long. The CDR3 nucleotides read TGTGCCAGCAGTTACTCGAAATTCTTTCCCAGGGGGGATTCTAACACCGGGGAGCTGTTTTTT. This codes for CASSYSKFFPRGDSNTGELFF.

This clonotype has ten or more counts. This rearrangement joins TRBV6-2 or TRBV6-3 to TRBJ2-4; tentatively, D is TRBD2 (6 bases). The V end was cut by 8 bases, the J end by 0 bases, with 20 bases between. The CDR3 has 17 amino acids. Germline assignment: CDR1 MNHEY and CDR2 SVGEGT. For the CDR3, the DNA is TGTGCCAGCCTGTGGGGGGTAGGCAGCCAAGCCAAAAACATTCAGTACTTC. As protein: CASLWGVGSQAKNIQYF.

Details on this clonotype: This likely traces to a read error, being one base from a far larger clone. The conserved final phenylalanine or tryptophan is absent from the CDR3, which likely points to a read error. The chain combines TRBV3-1 with TRBJ1-5, with 10 bases fitting TRBD1. Germline CDR1 is LGHDT and CDR2 is YNNKEL (reference sequence). The CDR3 covers 17 residues. V shed 8 bases, J shed 0 bases, and the junction held 10 bases outside the gene matches. CDR3 nucleotide sequence: TGTGCCAGCCTCCGGGACAGGGGCGGATATAGCAATCAGCCCCAGCATTCT. Translated: CASLRDRGGYSNQPQHS.

In its sample, this clonotype was seen many times. The J gene is TRBJ2-2, the V gene TRBV6-1; D unclear. The length of the CDR3 is 17 residues. Germline CDR1 reads MNHNS; CDR2 reads SASEGT. The V end lost 1 base, the J end lost 2 bases, and 14 bases lay between the germline ends. In DNA form, the CDR3 reads TGTGCCAGCAGTGAAGGAGGCCTCCTCCCTAACACCGGGGAGCTGTTTTTT. This sequence encodes CASSEGGLLPNTGELFF.

This clonotype was observed at least ten times. The chain carries TRBV12-3 or TRBV12-4 and TRBJ1-1, with a possible D match to TRBD1 (5 bases). V was clipped by 6 bases and J by 3 bases, with 14 bases between them. This CDR3 is 14 amino acids long. For the CDR3, the DNA is TGTGCCAGCAGACCGCACCAGGGTTACACTGAAGCTTTCTTT. Translating it yields CASRPHQGYTEAFF.

The sample holds many counts of this clonotype. The CDR3: CASSPGEFYGYTF. As DNA, the CDR3 is TGTGCCAGCAGTCCGGGAGAGTTTTATGGCTACACCTTC. The rearrangement joins TRBV12-3 or TRBV12-4 to TRBJ1-2; D uncertain. The CDR3 is 13 residues long. Trimming pared 5 bases from V and 5 bases from J, leaving 12 bases between.

The chain employs TRBV7-9 and TRBJ1-2; TRBD1 matches at 8 bases. From germline, CDR1 is SEHNR and CDR2 FQNEAQ (reference sequence). The V gene end was trimmed by 5 bases and the J gene end by 4 bases; junction bases not matched to a gene: 9. The CDR3 contains 15 residues. CDR3 DNA: TGTGCCAGCAGCGTAAACAGGGGGATCAGCTATGGCTACACCTTC. Translation gives CASSVNRGISYGYTF.

The table lists this clonotype with many counts. This rearrangement joins TRBV20-1 to TRBJ2-3, with 9 bases fitting TRBD2. The CDR3 sequence is 16 residues long. V was pared by 0 bases and J by 4 bases, with 8 bases of the junction left unmatched. From germline, CDR1 is DFQATT and CDR2 SNEGSKA (reference sequence). The CDR3: CSAREVVAGESDTQYF. The CDR3 nucleotides are TGCAGTGCTAGAGAAGTTGTAGCGGGAGAGTCAGATACGCAGTATTTT.

This clonotype was detected a few times. This chain links TRBV14 with TRBJ2-1; D uncertain. The CDR3 has 17 amino acids. V gave up 4 bases and J gave up 0 bases, with 16 bases separating them. In germline, CDR1 is SGHDN, CDR2 FVKESK. CDR3 region: CASSPRVGSRSYNEQFF. CDR3 coding DNA: TGTGCCAGCAGCCCCCGGGTGGGGTCGCGCTCCTACAATGAGCAGTTCTTC.

V and J are TRBV19 and TRBJ2-2, with D perhaps TRBD1 or TRBD2 (5 bases each). CDR1 is LNHDA, CDR2 SQIVND, per germline (reference sequence). This CDR3 spans 16 amino acids. V gave up 10 bases and J gave up 0 bases, with 18 bases separating them. CDR3: CATRDKLGANTGELFF. CDR3 in DNA: TGTGCCACCAGAGATAAATTGGGGGCGAACACCGGGGAGCTGTTTTTT.

With regard to this clonotype: A much larger clone is a single base away; this may be a read error. The rearrangement joins TRBV2 to TRBJ1-1; 8 bases map to TRBD1. This CDR3 comprises 12 residues. Germline CDR1 SNHLY, CDR2 FYNNEI. In DNA, the CDR3 is TGTGCCGGCAGCTCACAGGGGGGTGAAGCTTTCTTT. Amino acid sequence: CAGSSQGGEAFF.

This clonotype was counted many times. V is TRBV28 and J is TRBJ2-7; D possibly corresponds to TRBD2 (7 bases). Germline loops: CDR1 MDHEN, CDR2 SYDVKM. The V gene lost 4 bases and the J gene lost 4 bases, with 17 bases spanning the gap. The CDR3 has 15 amino acids. CDR3 DNA sequence: TGTGCCAGCAGTTCCCCTGACGGGGGGCTTTACGAGCAGTACGTC. Protein: CASSSPDGGLYEQYV.

This clonotype was counted only a few times. V is TRBV7-8 and J is TRBJ2-1; perhaps TRBD1 as D (6 bases). The CDR3 consists of 17 residues. The germline V gene has CDR1 SGHVS and CDR2 FQNEAQ. V lost 5 bases to trimming and J lost 4 bases, with 21 bases between them. The CDR3 region is CASSLGRTAPQYNEQFF. For the CDR3, the DNA is TGTGCCAGCAGCCTGGGTCGGACAGCACCCCAGTACAATGAGCAGTTCTTC.

This clonotype was counted a few times. This rearrangement joins TRBV28 to TRBJ2-5; D gene ambiguous. This CDR3 comprises 12 residues. V was shortened by 6 bases and J by 7 bases, with 12 bases between the two germline ends. CDR1 MDHEN and CDR2 SYDVKM come from the germline V gene. DNA for the CDR3: TGTGCCAGCAGCCCAGACCCGGGGACCCAGTACTTC. Amino acids: CASSPDPGTQYF. Full variable domain (missing parts from reference TRBV28 and TRBJ2-5): DVKVTQSSRYLVKRTGEKVFLECVQDMDHENMFWYRQDPGLGLRLIYFSYDVKMKEKGDIPEGYSVSREKKERFSLILESASTNQTSMYLCASSPDPGTQYFGPGTRLLVL.

This clonotype was counted many times. The chain has TRBV6-1 and TRBJ1-2, with D unresolved. The V end was cut by 6 bases, the J end by 4 bases, with 15 bases between. Germline CDR1 is MNHNS and CDR2 is SASEGT. The CDR3 consists of 14 residues. CDR3 in amino acids: CASRNDDPPYGYTF. CDR3 in DNA: TGTGCCAGCAGGAACGACGACCCACCCTATGGCTACACCTTC.

This clonotype occurred many times. The CDR3 DNA sequence: TGTGCCAGCAGCTTGTACAGACAGACGGGCAAAAACATTCAGTACTTC. Its translation: CASSLYRQTGKNIQYF. V is TRBV5-4 and J is TRBJ2-4; D is perhaps TRBD1 (5 bases). V shed 1 base and J shed 3 bases, with 14 bases lying between them. The CDR3 runs to 16 residues. The germline CDR1 and CDR2 sequences are SGHNT and YYREEE (reference sequence). The whole variable domain, remainder taken from reference TRBV5-4 and TRBJ2-4, is ETGVTQSPTHLIKTRGQQVTLRCSSQSGHNTVSWYQQALGQGPQFIFQYYREEENGRGNFPPRFSGLQFPNYSSELNVNALELDDSALYLCASSLYRQTGKNIQYFGAGTRLSVL.

The rearrangement links TRBV28 to TRBJ2-3; 7 nucleotides align to TRBD1. The CDR3 runs to 14 residues. Losses at the gene ends were 8 bases for V and 5 bases for J; bases not matched to a gene: 10. Germline values: CDR1 MDHEN, CDR2 SYDVKM. CDR3 DNA sequence: TGTGCCAGCGGAGTAGGGGGCGAGAAAGATACGCAGTATTTT. This gives the protein CASGVGGEKDTQYF.

This clonotype has at least ten counts. V is TRBV7-9 and J is TRBJ2-2; 8 bases match TRBD2. The CDR3 runs to 13 residues. Germline V CDR1 and CDR2: SEHNR, FQNEAQ (reference sequence). J gave up 7 bases and V 7 bases, and 5 bases lay outside the gene matches. The CDR3 coding sequence is TGTGCCAGCACCTTGGGGACTAGCGGGGAGCTGTTTTTT. Translating gives CASTLGTSGELFF.

This clonotype was observed at least ten times. The gene calls are TRBV2 and TRBJ2-6, with D hard to call. Trimming stripped 2 bases from V and 0 bases from J, with 14 bases between. The CDR3 is 18 amino acids. CDR1 SNHLY and CDR2 FYNNEI come from the germline V gene. CDR3 in amino acids: CASSENGPVSSGANVLTF. DNA for the CDR3: TGTGCCAGCAGTGAAAATGGCCCCGTCAGCTCTGGGGCCAACGTCCTGACTTTC.

In this sample, this clonotype turned up many times. The chain uses TRBV6-2 or TRBV6-3 and TRBJ1-2; D unclear. The length of the CDR3 is 12 residues. Germline V gene lookup returns CDR1 MNHEY and CDR2 SVGEGT. V lost 6 bases to trimming and J lost 5 bases, with 10 bases between them. The CDR3 loop is CASRQAGYGYTF. The CDR3 DNA reads as TGTGCCAGCAGGCAAGCTGGGTATGGCTACACCTTC.

In this sample, this clonotype turned up a few times. Here the CDR3 omits its conserved ending phenylalanine or tryptophan, so a read error is the likely source. The CDR3 DNA sequence: TGTGCCAGCAGCTCCATCACGGGACTAGCGGGAGTCAATGAGCAGTTCCTC. Amino acids: CASSSITGLAGVNEQFL. The chain is built from TRBV28 and TRBJ2-1; 14 bases are shared with TRBD2. J gave up 6 bases and V 6 bases, and 10 bases lay outside the gene matches. From germline, CDR1 is MDHEN and CDR2 SYDVKM. This CDR3 spans 17 amino acids.

This clonotype has a count of ten or more. The chain uses TRBV2 and TRBJ2-1; 10 positions match TRBD2. The CDR3 spans 16 residues. From germline, CDR1 is SNHLY and CDR2 FYNNEI. After removal of 6 bases from V and 6 bases from J, the junction contained 11 bases not matched to a gene. CDR3 nucleotides: TGTGCCAGCAGACCCATTAGCGGGGGGTCGGGCAATGAGCAGTTCTTC. Translating gives CASRPISGGSGNEQFF.

This clonotype has a count of ten or more. The chain carries TRBV20-1 and TRBJ1-4, with a possible D match to TRBD1 (6 bases). Deletions cut 6 bases from V and 7 bases from J, with 15 bases between. CDR1 and CDR2 from the germline V gene are DFQATT and SNEGSKA (reference sequence). There are 13 residues in the CDR3. The DNA of the CDR3 is TGCAGTGCCCCGCACGGGGGCGGTGAAAAACTGTTTTTT. It codes for CSAPHGGGEKLFF.

V gene TRBV7-2 combines with J gene TRBJ2-5; no clear D. Trimming removed 4 bases at V and 7 bases at J, with 10 bases between. Germline V gene sequence: CDR1 SGHTA, CDR2 FQGNSA. CDR3 length: 12 amino acids. CDR3 nucleotides: TGTGCCAGCAGCTCCTCGTGGGGGACCCAGTACTTC. Translation gives CASSSSWGTQYF.

This clonotype was observed a handful of times. V usage is TRBV7-9 and J usage is TRBJ2-1; D not certain. Trimming removed 9 bases from V and 6 bases from J, with 12 bases in between. Germline V CDR1 and CDR2: SEHNR, FQNEAQ (reference sequence). The CDR3 runs to 12 residues. Written as DNA, the CDR3 is TGTGCCAGTCTTGGGGTTACCAATGAGCAGTTCTTC. The encoded protein is CASLGVTNEQFF.

This clonotype came up many times. The CDR3 here is CASSQENPGAGGYTF. DNA of the CDR3: TGTGCCAGCAGCCAAGAGAACCCGGGGGCGGGTGGCTACACCTTC. This chain joins TRBV4-2 and TRBJ1-2; possible D gene TRBD1, 6 bases. This CDR3 comprises 15 residues. The germline V gene encodes CDR1 LGHNA and CDR2 YNFKEQ. The V end was cut by 0 bases, the J end by 7 bases, with 15 bases between.

This chain connects TRBV28 to TRBJ2-7; 10 nucleotides line up with TRBD2. CDR1 MDHEN and CDR2 SYDVKM come from the germline V gene. CDR3 length equals 15 residues. V trimming: 6 bases; J trimming: 3 bases; junction bases outside the gene matches: 8. Here the CDR3 DNA reads TGTGCCAGCAGCCAGGCTCTAGCGGGAGACTACGAGCAGTACTTC. It is translated as CASSQALAGDYEQYF.

This clonotype was counted many times. The V gene is TRBV7-6, the J gene TRBJ2-5; TRBD2 matches 12 bases. Unmatched junction bases numbered 6, after V lost 1 base and J lost 0 bases. Germline loops: CDR1 SGHVS, CDR2 FNYEAQ. The CDR3 covers 18 residues. The CDR3 DNA reads TGTGCCAGCAGCTTAGGACTAGCGGGGGCCCTGTACCAAGAGACCCAGTACTTC. It translates to CASSLGLAGALYQETQYF.